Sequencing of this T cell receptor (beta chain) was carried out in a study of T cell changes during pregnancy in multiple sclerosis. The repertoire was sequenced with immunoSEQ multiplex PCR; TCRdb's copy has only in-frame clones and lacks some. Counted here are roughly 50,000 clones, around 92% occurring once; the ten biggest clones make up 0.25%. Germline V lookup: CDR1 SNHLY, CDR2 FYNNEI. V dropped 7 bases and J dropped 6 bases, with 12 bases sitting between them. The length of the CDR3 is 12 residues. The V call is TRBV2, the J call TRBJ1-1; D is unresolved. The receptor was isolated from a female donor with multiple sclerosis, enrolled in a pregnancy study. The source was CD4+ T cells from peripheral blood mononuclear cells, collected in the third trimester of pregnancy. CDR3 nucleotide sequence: TGTGCCAGCAAAAGAAGGGAGGCTGAAGCTTTCTTT. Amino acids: CASKRREAEAFF.